This T cell receptor (beta chain) was captured in a study of glioma-infiltrating T cells. General observations from the study: Very few CDR3 sequences were shared between tissue and blood. Patients with low tissue-blood divergence carried a signature set of shared blood CDR3 motifs.

TCR alpha and beta CDR3 regions were amplified from RNA using iRepertoire nested multiplex PCR. MiXCR, applied by TCRdb to the multiplex PCR reads, yields one record per CDR3 protein. Among about 410,000 distinct CDR3 sequences listed, 41% were seen once. The sample holds a few counts of this clonotype. As yet, its antigen is unknown. The CDR3 has 14 residues. The V gene's germline CDR1 is SGHTA and CDR2 FQGNSA. V dropped 2 bases and J dropped 4 bases, with 11 bases sitting between them. Sequenced sample: glioma tissue, nonneoplastic brain tissue, or PBMCs (not recorded which). The chain employs TRBV7-2 and TRBJ1-1, with no clear D. The sequence derives from a human donor with low-grade glioma or glioblastoma, undergoing nonglioma brain surgery, or in good health (not recorded which). CDR3 sequence (DNA): TGTGCCAGCAGCTTATTAGAGGGCGGCACTGAAGCTTTCTTT. Translation gives CASSLLEGGTEAFF. The full variable domain, completed using reference TRBV7-2 and TRBJ1-1, is GAGVSQSPSNKVTEKGKDVELRCDPISGHTALYWYRQSLGQGLEFLIYFQGNSAPDKSGLPSDRFSAERTGGSVSTLTIQRTQQEDSAVYLCASSLLEGGTEAFFGQGTRLTVV.